The T cell receptor (beta chain) under discussion was sequenced for a study of cytomegalovirus exposure and HLA in healthy donors. V was clipped by 5 bases and J by 2 bases, with 17 bases between them. Germline CDR1 SGHNT, CDR2 YENEEA. This CDR3 contains 16 residues. Of note for this clone: Its antigen is not known.

Study observations and caveats: Trimming of TCR beta V- and J-genes showed a link, identified in a later analysis, to a missense DCLRE1C variant. Exclusion applied to some V segments, including TRBV6-2 and TRBV6-3, as they were indistinguishable.

The PCR made use of 60 Vbeta and 13 Jbeta primers. In the original processing: In a later analysis, about 11 million of some 80 million unique beta chains occurred in at least two donors. Clones were sequenced by immunoSEQ multiplex PCR, and TCRdb holds only the in-frame ones, with some missing. V, J and clone size derive from that table, while D and trimming were established from the DNA sequence. The table shows fewer than 130,000 clones, with around four fifths occurring only once. The receptor's source is a man aged 25-40 years in good health and CMV-seropositive. Sequences were obtained from PBMCs. The chain carries TRBV11-3 and TRBJ2-3, with D possibly being TRBD2 (6 bases). In DNA form, the CDR3 reads TGTGCCAGCAGCGGACGCCGGGACTCAGACACAGATACGCAGTATTTT. Its protein is CASSGRRDSDTDTQYF.